The rows below give T cell receptor beta chains drawn from one sample of a study of cytomegalovirus exposure and HLA in healthy donors. Sequencing used immunoSEQ multiplex PCR; TCRdb keeps in-frame clones, though not all of them. The sample consists of approximately 170,000 clones, roughly 79% of them appearing once. What was sequenced was PBMCs. The receptors originated from a woman under 30 in good health and CMV-seronegative. The CDR3 runs from the conserved cysteine through the conserved F or W. The order of the fields is CDR3 protein, CDR3 DNA, clone size, D gene, J gene, V gene. D genes are given only for firm matches. Clone sizes are given selectively: once, few, many, or a class where the clone is expanded.

cdr3_aa: CASSSGLAVTDTQYF
cdr3_nt: TGTGCCAGCAGCTCGGGACTAGCGGTCACAGATACGCAGTATTTT
clone_size: -
d_call: TRBD2
j_call: TRBJ2-3
v_call: TRBV5-8

cdr3_aa: CASSDNEGGELFF
cdr3_nt: TGTGCCAGCAGCGATAACGAGGGCGGGGAGCTGTTTTTT
clone_size: -
d_call: -
j_call: TRBJ2-2
v_call: TRBV9

cdr3_aa: CASSFGQAATNEKLFF
cdr3_nt: TGTGCCAGCAGCTTTGGACAGGCGGCAACTAATGAAAAACTGTTTTTT
clone_size: many
d_call: TRBD1
j_call: TRBJ1-4
v_call: TRBV5-6

cdr3_aa: CASSQDEQLGEQFF
cdr3_nt: TGTGCCAGCAGCCAAGATGAGCAATTGGGCGAGCAGTTCTTC
clone_size: -
d_call: -
j_call: TRBJ2-1
v_call: TRBV4-2

cdr3_aa: CASADRGQETQYF
cdr3_nt: TGTGCCAGCGCGGACAGGGGGCAAGAGACCCAGTACTTC
clone_size: -
d_call: TRBD1
j_call: TRBJ2-5
v_call: TRBV6-1

cdr3_aa: CASSLAGEGNEQFF
cdr3_nt: TGTGCCAGCAGCTTGGCGGGAGAAGGGAATGAGCAGTTCTTC
clone_size: -
d_call: -
j_call: TRBJ2-1
v_call: TRBV5-4

cdr3_aa: CASSSGQGAYNEQFF
cdr3_nt: TGTGCCAGCAGTTCGGGACAGGGGGCCTACAATGAGCAGTTCTTC
clone_size: -
d_call: TRBD1
j_call: TRBJ2-1
v_call: TRBV28

cdr3_aa: CASSAGQGAPTNEKLFF
cdr3_nt: TGTGCCAGCAGTGCCGGACAGGGGGCGCCTACTAATGAAAAACTGTTTTTT
clone_size: -
d_call: TRBD1
j_call: TRBJ1-4
v_call: TRBV27

cdr3_aa: CASSVSSTDTQYF
cdr3_nt: TGCGCCAGCAGCGTCTCTAGCACAGATACGCAGTATTTT
clone_size: -
d_call: -
j_call: TRBJ2-3
v_call: TRBV5-1

cdr3_aa: CASSLEGVGVGEAFF
cdr3_nt: TGCGCCAGCAGCTTGGAAGGCGTCGGGGTCGGTGAAGCTTTCTTT
clone_size: -
d_call: -
j_call: TRBJ1-1
v_call: TRBV5-1

cdr3_aa: CASSPGRGGETQYF
cdr3_nt: TGCGCCAGCAGCCCTGGACGGGGGGGGGAGACCCAGTACTTC
clone_size: -
d_call: TRBD2
j_call: TRBJ2-5
v_call: TRBV5-1

cdr3_aa: CASSSLGDSSGNTIYF
cdr3_nt: TGTGCCAGCAGTTCCCTAGGGGACAGCTCTGGAAACACCATATATTTT
clone_size: once
d_call: TRBD1
j_call: TRBJ1-3
v_call: TRBV6-5

cdr3_aa: CATQPWTGNYGYTF
cdr3_nt: TGTGCCACCCAACCCTGGACAGGGAACTATGGCTACACCTTC
clone_size: once
d_call: TRBD1
j_call: TRBJ1-2
v_call: TRBV19

cdr3_aa: CASVSRGNQPQHF
cdr3_nt: TGTGCCAGCGTTTCCAGGGGCAATCAGCCCCAGCATTTT
clone_size: -
d_call: -
j_call: TRBJ1-5
v_call: TRBV28

cdr3_aa: CASSLGQWNTGELFF
cdr3_nt: TGCGCCAGCAGCCTTGGACAGTGGAACACCGGGGAGCTGTTTTTT
clone_size: -
d_call: -
j_call: TRBJ2-2
v_call: TRBV4-1

cdr3_aa: CASSFWGVSTDTQYF
cdr3_nt: TGTGCCAGCAGCTTCTGGGGAGTCAGCACAGATACGCAGTATTTT
clone_size: -
d_call: -
j_call: TRBJ2-3
v_call: TRBV5-4

cdr3_aa: CASSHTTGGGGYTF
cdr3_nt: TGTGCCAGCAGCCATACGACAGGGGGAGGTGGCTACACCTTC
clone_size: -
d_call: TRBD1
j_call: TRBJ1-2
v_call: TRBV13

cdr3_aa: CAWSVRTDESLHF
cdr3_nt: TGTGCCTGGAGTGTACGGACAGACGAGTCCCTCCACTTT
clone_size: -
d_call: -
j_call: TRBJ1-6
v_call: TRBV30

cdr3_aa: CASNYRATNEKLFF
cdr3_nt: TGTGCCAGCAACTACAGGGCAACTAATGAAAAACTGTTTTTT
clone_size: -
d_call: -
j_call: TRBJ1-4
v_call: TRBV2

cdr3_aa: CASSQRLTDTQYF
cdr3_nt: TGTGCCAGCAGCCAAAGACTTACGGATACGCAGTATTTT
clone_size: -
d_call: -
j_call: TRBJ2-3
v_call: TRBV4-2

cdr3_aa: CAIRGDRGNEKLFF
cdr3_nt: TGTGCCATCAGGGGGGACAGGGGGAATGAAAAACTGTTTTTT
clone_size: few
d_call: TRBD1
j_call: TRBJ1-4
v_call: TRBV10-3

cdr3_aa: CASSPTPSGNTIYF
cdr3_nt: TGTGCCAGCAGCCCAACACCCTCTGGAAACACCATATATTTT
clone_size: -
d_call: -
j_call: TRBJ1-3
v_call: TRBV9

cdr3_aa: CAIRQGELEAFF
cdr3_nt: TGTGCCATCAGACAGGGGGAGTTAGAAGCTTTCTTT
clone_size: -
d_call: TRBD1
j_call: TRBJ1-1
v_call: TRBV6-6

cdr3_aa: CASRDLQGGKTQYF
cdr3_nt: TGTGCCAGCAGGGACCTCCAGGGTGGGAAGACCCAGTACTTC
clone_size: -
d_call: -
j_call: TRBJ2-5
v_call: TRBV6-1

cdr3_aa: CASGDRNPLERPLHF
cdr3_nt: TGCGCCAGCGGGGACAGGAATCCCCTCGAGCGGCCCCTCCACTTT
clone_size: -
d_call: TRBD1
j_call: TRBJ1-6
v_call: TRBV10-2

cdr3_aa: CASSPGTQRTQYF
cdr3_nt: TGTGCCAGCTCACCTGGGACTCAGAGGACCCAGTACTTC
clone_size: -
d_call: -
j_call: TRBJ2-5
v_call: TRBV18

cdr3_aa: CASSTETGAMAEAFF
cdr3_nt: TGTGCCAGCAGCACGGAGACAGGGGCGATGGCTGAAGCTTTCTTT
clone_size: -
d_call: TRBD1
j_call: TRBJ1-1
v_call: TRBV9